This is a list of T cell receptor beta chains from one sample in a study of read filtering for tumor transcriptome and immune sequencing. In TCRdb, the reads were re-called with MiXCR into one record per CDR3 protein. The table shows tens of thousands of distinct CDR3 sequences, with less than 15% occurring only once. The sequencing sample was made of a population of CD138-negative cells sorted from bone marrow. The receptors shown here come from a donor at least 40 years old with multiple myeloma. Both conserved end residues are part of each CDR3. The D gene is left open where the match is weak. Size is stated for part of the rows, as once, few or many counts, or as a class when the clone is expanded.

TRBV20-1	TRBJ2-7	16	TRBD2	many	CSARIRWGGSSYEQYF	TGCAGTGCTAGAATCCGGTGGGGGGGTAGCTCCTACGAGCAGTACTTC
TRBV29-1	TRBJ2-3	10	.	many	CSALQDTQYF	TGCAGCGCCCTTCAGGATACGCAGTATTTT
TRBV5-1	TRBJ2-1	15	TRBD1	many	CASSSDRVFYNEQFF	TGCGCCAGCAGCTCGGACAGGGTCTTCTACAATGAGCAGTTCTTC
TRBV7-9	TRBJ2-7	15	.	many	CASSSGTAPEGEQYF	TGTGCCAGCAGCTCTGGAACAGCCCCGGAGGGCGAGCAGTACTTC
TRBV5-4	TRBJ2-1	17	TRBD2	many	CASSPPGPSGGYNEQFF	TGTGCCAGCAGCCCCCCGGGGCCTAGCGGGGGATACAATGAGCAGTTCTTC
TRBV10-3	TRBJ2-1	13	TRBD1	many	CAIGDRGSNEQFF	TGTGCCATCGGGGACAGGGGGAGTAATGAGCAGTTCTTC
TRBV20-1	TRBJ1-1	13	.	many	CSAARQQNTEAFF	TGCAGTGCGGCTAGACAGCAGAACACTGAAGCTTTCTTT
TRBV5-1	TRBJ2-5	14	.	.	CAGSLGGQGATQYF	TGCGCCGGCAGCTTGGGCGGGCAGGGAGCGACCCAATACTTC
TRBV7-9	TRBJ1-1	16	TRBD1	few	CASSPQGAGLNTEAFF	TGTGCCAGCAGCCCCCAGGGGGCCGGTCTGAACACTGAAGCTTTCTTT
TRBV27	TRBJ1-2	14	TRBD1	.	CASSLGRGLDGYTF	TGTGCCAGCAGTTTGGGCAGGGGGCTGGATGGCTACACCTTC
TRBV27	TRBJ2-7	11	.	many	CAIFSPLGQYF	TGTGCCATCTTTTCTCCTTTAGGGCAGTACTTC
TRBV20-1	TRBJ2-1	13	.	.	CSASPRRYNEQFF	TGCAGTGCTAGCCCCAGGCGCTACAATGAGCAGTTCTTC
TRBV10-2	TRBJ2-1	12	.	many	CATSEQATEQFF	TGCGCCACCAGCGAACAGGCCACTGAGCAGTTCTTC
TRBV20-1	TRBJ2-2	16	.	.	CSARGSGGGGTGELFF	TGCAGTGCTAGGGGGTCGGGGGGCGGCGGCACCGGGGAGCTGTTTTTT
TRBV6-2/TRBV6-3	TRBJ2-7	13	.	many	CASTATGSYEQYF	TGTGCCAGCACCGCCACAGGCTCCTACGAGCAGTACTTC
TRBV5-1	TRBJ2-2	16	.	many	CASSLEGPHLTGELFF	TGCGCCAGCAGCTTGGAAGGACCACATCTCACCGGGGAGCTGTTTTTT
TRBV5-1	TRBJ1-1	17	.	many	CASSRDTKGLKGIGAFF	TGCGCCAGCAGTCGGGACACAAAGGGGCTAAAGGGAATTGGGGCTTTCTTT
TRBV30	TRBJ1-1	14	.	many	CAWSDGTVNTEAFF	TGTGCCTGGAGTGACGGGACTGTGAACACTGAAGCTTTCTTT
TRBV6-5	TRBJ2-2	11	.	many	CASQGIGELFF	TGTGCCAGCCAGGGGATCGGGGAGCTGTTTTTT
TRBV18	TRBJ1-1	14	TRBD1	many	CASSPTGLDTEAFF	TGTGCCAGCTCACCGACAGGGTTAGATACTGAAGCTTTCTTT
TRBV28	TRBJ1-2	14	.	many	CASRDMSGRHGYTF	TGTGCCAGCAGAGATATGTCGGGGAGGCATGGCTACACCTTC
TRBV12-3/TRBV12-4	TRBJ2-7	11	TRBD1	many	CASSPDRGQYF	TGTGCCAGCAGCCCCGACAGGGGGCAGTACTTC
TRBV3-1	TRBJ1-5	16	.	many	CASSPDGGGSNQPQHF	TGTGCCAGCAGCCCTGACGGAGGGGGTAGCAATCAGCCCCAGCATTTT
TRBV20-1	TRBJ1-3	13	.	many	CSARIGGINTIYF	TGCAGTGCTAGAATCGGCGGTATAAACACCATATATTTT
TRBV29-1	TRBJ1-1	11	.	many	CSVKANTEAFF	TGCAGCGTTAAGGCGAACACTGAAGCTTTCTTT
TRBV4-3	TRBJ2-3	14	.	many	CASSQERSHHTQYF	TGCGCCAGCAGCCAAGAAAGGTCCCACCATACGCAGTATTTT
TRBV6-6	TRBJ1-4	15	TRBD1	many	CASSPGQAYNEKLFF	TGTGCCAGCAGCCCAGGACAGGCTTATAATGAAAAACTGTTTTTT
TRBV6-1	TRBJ2-1	16	TRBD2	many	CASSARTSGANNEQFF	TGTGCCAGCAGTGCCCGGACTAGCGGGGCCAACAATGAGCAGTTCTTC
TRBV7-9	TRBJ2-1	15	.	many	CASSLLALSYNEQFF	TGTGCCAGCAGCCTCCTAGCGCTCTCCTACAATGAGCAGTTCTTC
TRBV28	TRBJ1-4	15	.	many	CASSLYNRLNEKLFF	TGTGCCAGCAGCCTCTATAACCGGCTTAATGAAAAACTGTTTTTT
TRBV7-2	TRBJ1-5	13	.	many	CASSFHTNQPQHF	TGTGCCAGCAGCTTCCACACTAATCAGCCCCAGCATTTT
TRBV23-1	TRBJ1-5	18	.	many	CASSRQLTPAHSNQPQHF	TGCGCCAGCAGCCGACAGTTAACCCCGGCCCATAGCAATCAGCCCCAGCATTTT
TRBV28	TRBJ2-5	14	.	once	CASSLVQGSKTQYF	TGTGCCAGCAGTTTAGTACAGGGTTCTAAGACCCAGTACTTC
TRBV19	TRBJ2-7	16	TRBD2	many	CASSTPGGVYPYEQYF	TGTGCCAGTAGTACCCCCGGGGGGGTCTACCCCTACGAGCAGTACTTC
TRBV5-1	TRBJ1-1	12	.	many	CASRDTGTEAFF	TGCGCCAGCAGGGACACGGGCACTGAAGCTTTCTTT
TRBV7-9	TRBJ1-5	13	.	many	CASSQFPDQPQHF	TGTGCCAGCAGCCAATTCCCGGATCAGCCCCAGCATTTT
TRBV20-1	TRBJ2-3	10	.	many	CSGMTDTQYF	TGCAGTGGTATGACAGATACGCAGTATTTT